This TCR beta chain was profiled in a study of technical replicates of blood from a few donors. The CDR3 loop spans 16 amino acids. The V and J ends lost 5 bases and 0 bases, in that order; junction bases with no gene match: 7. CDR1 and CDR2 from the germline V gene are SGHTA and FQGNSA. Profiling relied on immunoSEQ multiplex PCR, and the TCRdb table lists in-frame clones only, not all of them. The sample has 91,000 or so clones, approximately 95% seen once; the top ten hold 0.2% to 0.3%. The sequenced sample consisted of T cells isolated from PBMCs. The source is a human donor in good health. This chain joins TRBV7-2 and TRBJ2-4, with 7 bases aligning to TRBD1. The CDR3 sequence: CASSIRDSLAKNIQYF. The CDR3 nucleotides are TGTGCCAGCAGCATCCGGGACAGTCTAGCCAAAAACATTCAGTACTTC.